The 28 T cell receptor beta chains reported below all come from one sample, sequenced in a study of T cells in Graves' hyperthyroidism and ophthalmopathy. Amplification of TCR beta CDR3 regions used RNA as the template. The primer set for the first-round RT-PCR of the TCR CDR3 was HTBI. TCRdb independently ran MiXCR on the multiplex PCR reads; one entry per CDR3 protein. The table shows about 610,000 distinct CDR3 sequences, with about 14% occurring only once. Sequencing was performed on blood. The receptors here all came from a woman aged 40 to 50 with Graves' ophthalmopathy.

At least ten counts were recorded for this clonotype. The chain recombines TRBV27 with TRBJ1-5; D call uncertain. In germline, CDR1 is MNHEY, CDR2 SMNVEV (reference sequence). The CDR3 is made up of 14 amino acids. The ends were cut back, 6 bases at V and 2 bases at J, with 11 bases in the middle. The CDR3 reads CASRYAEGNQPQHF. In DNA, the CDR3 is TGTGCCAGCAGGTACGCCGAGGGCAATCAGCCCCAGCATTTT.

In this sample, this clonotype turned up a few times. V is TRBV11-2 and J is TRBJ2-1; D gene ambiguous. The CDR3 has 14 amino acids. V was clipped by 1 base and J by 4 bases, with 8 bases between them. The germline CDR1 and CDR2 sequences are SGHAT and FQNNGV. DNA of the CDR3: TGTGCCAGCAGCTTAGCGGGTACATACAATGAGCAGTTCTTC. It yields the protein CASSLAGTYNEQFF.

The chain links TRBV6-1 to TRBJ2-7; 12 nucleotides match TRBD1. V was pared by 6 bases and J by 7 bases, with 10 bases of the junction left unmatched. The CDR3 is 15 residues long. CDR1 and CDR2 (germline): MNHNS, SASEGT. CDR3 bases: TGTGCCAGCAGAGATGGGACAGGGGGCCGTGGGGAGCAGTACTTC. Translation: CASRDGTGGRGEQYF.

This clonotype was detected only a few times. The rearrangement links TRBV18 to TRBJ2-5, with TRBD1 matching 8 bases. Germline V gene lookup returns CDR1 KGHSH and CDR2 LQKENI. This CDR3 spans 15 amino acids. Unmatched junction bases numbered 4, after V lost 3 bases and J lost 1 base. CDR3 DNA: TGTGCCAGCTCACCCACTGGACAGGGCCAAGAGACCCAGTACTTC. It is translated as CASSPTGQGQETQYF.

The CDR3 here is CSARFRGYAEAFF. The CDR3 coding sequence is TGCAGTGCTAGGTTTCGGGGCTATGCTGAAGCTTTCTTT. The chain is built from TRBV20-1 and TRBJ1-1; D possibly corresponds to TRBD1 (5 bases). Per germline, CDR1 DFQATT and CDR2 SNEGSKA (reference sequence). This CDR3 has 13 residues. V lost 3 bases and J 6 bases, leaving 14 bases between the germline ends.

This clonotype appeared a few times. V usage is TRBV20-1 and J usage is TRBJ2-7, with 14 nucleotides matching TRBD2. Trimming cost V 5 bases and J 10 bases; bases outside gene matches: 10. The CDR3 runs 14 residues. Germline CDR1 is DFQATT and CDR2 is SNEGSKA (reference sequence). CDR3: CSAVKPGLAGEQYF. CDR3 nucleotides: TGCAGTGCTGTCAAACCGGGACTAGCGGGAGAACAGTACTTC.

The table lists this clonotype with many counts. The chain has TRBV30 and TRBJ2-7; D is ambiguous. Per the germline V gene, CDR1 is GTSNPN and CDR2 is SVGIG (reference sequence). This CDR3 comprises 15 residues. With 0 bases removed from V and 7 bases from J, the gap between germline ends came to 19 bases. In nucleotides, the CDR3 is TGTGCCTGGAGTGTAGGACCTTCTGACCTTGGAGAGCAGTACTTC. It codes for CAWSVGPSDLGEQYF.

A few counts support this clonotype. J is TRBJ2-7 and V is TRBV6-1; D remains unclear. The CDR3 loop spans 16 amino acids. V lost 0 bases and J 1 base, leaving 13 bases between the germline ends. Germline-derived CDR1 and CDR2 are MNHNS and SASEGT. The CDR3 nucleotides are TGTGCCAGCAGTGAAGCGCCGTCAGAAGTATCCTACGAGCAGTACTTC. This codes for CASSEAPSEVSYEQYF.

In its sample, this clonotype was seen many times. The genes are TRBV5-1 and TRBJ1-1; D is unresolved. The CDR3 loop spans 15 amino acids. V dropped 2 bases and J dropped 1 base, with 12 bases sitting between them. Germline V gene sequence: CDR1 SGHRS, CDR2 YFSETQ. CDR3 nucleotide sequence: TGCGCCAGCAGCTTATCGGGGAGGGAGAACACTGAAGCTTTCTTT. Translated, it gives CASSLSGRENTEAFF.

In this sample, this clonotype turned up many times. This chain joins TRBV12-3 or TRBV12-4 and TRBJ1-3; maybe TRBD1 (5 bases). Deletions cut 8 bases from V and 0 bases from J, with 11 bases between. There are 14 residues in the CDR3. In nucleotides, the CDR3 is TGTGCCAGCCAAGGGACCCTCTCTGGAAACACCATATATTTT. It codes for CASQGTLSGNTIYF.

The chain is built from TRBV12-3 or TRBV12-4 and TRBJ2-6, with 7 bases that match TRBD1. This CDR3 contains 15 residues. Unmatched junction bases numbered 3, after V lost 7 bases and J lost 0 bases. Here the CDR3 reads CASTGQVSGANVLTF. DNA of the CDR3: TGTGCCAGCACCGGACAGGTCTCTGGGGCCAACGTCCTGACTTTC.

The gene calls are TRBV5-8 and TRBJ1-3; no clear D gene. V lost 7 bases and J 2 bases, leaving 16 bases between the germline ends. The V gene's germline CDR1 is SGHTS and CDR2 YDEGEE. The CDR3 is made up of 15 amino acids. The chain's CDR3 is CASAPVRGPGNTIYF. The CDR3 DNA is TGTGCCAGCGCCCCCGTTCGGGGTCCTGGAAACACCATATATTTT. The full variable domain, completed using reference TRBV5-8 and TRBJ1-3, is EAGVTQSPTHLIKTRGQQATLRCSPISGHTSVYWYQQALGLGLQFLLWYDEGEERNRGNFPPRFSGRQFPNYSSELNVNALELEDSALYLCASAPVRGPGNTIYFGEGSWLTVV.

In its sample, this clonotype was seen many times. This chain uses TRBV27 with TRBJ2-5, with TRBD2 as a possible D gene (6 bases). The CDR3 is made up of 15 amino acids. The germline gives CDR1 MNHEY, CDR2 SMNVEV (reference sequence). V shed 6 bases and J shed 4 bases, with 18 bases lying between them. The CDR3 region is CASSSGGVLRETQYF. DNA of the CDR3: TGTGCCAGCAGCTCTGGAGGGGTTCTGAGAGAGACCCAGTACTTC.

This clonotype was observed at least ten times. The V gene is TRBV6-5, the J gene TRBJ1-5; D is possibly TRBD1 (5 bases). V was clipped by 5 bases and J by 5 bases, with 7 bases between them. The CDR3 is 12 residues long. Germline loops: CDR1 MNHEY, CDR2 SVGAGI. In nucleotides, the CDR3 is TGTGCCAGCAGTCGGGACTATCAGCCCCAGCATTTT. Translated: CASSRDYQPQHF.

This clonotype turned up a few times. The chain couples TRBV19 to TRBJ1-2; 7 nucleotides match TRBD1. The junction had 3 bases not matched to a gene; V was cut back by 8 bases and J by 6 bases. The CDR3 has 11 amino acids. Per germline, CDR1 LNHDA and CDR2 SQIVND (reference sequence). The CDR3 bases are TGTGCCAGTGGACAGGTCCATGGCTACACCTTC. Encoded protein: CASGQVHGYTF. Using reference TRBV19 and TRBJ1-2 for the parts outside the CDR3, the full variable domain is DGGITQSPKYLFRKEGQNVTLSCEQNLNHDAMYWYRQDPGQGLRLIYYSQIVNDFQKGDIAEGYSVSREKKESFPLTVTSAQKNPTAFYLCASGQVHGYTFGSGTRLTVV.

This clonotype has a count of ten or more. The rearrangement joins TRBV6-2 or TRBV6-3 to TRBJ1-2; D may be TRBD1 (6 bases). The CDR3 has 16 residues. Trimming left V 5 bases short and J 4 bases short, with 20 bases between. The V gene's germline CDR1 is MNHEY and CDR2 SVGEGT. The CDR3 is CASSQARDTGTYGYTF. The CDR3 DNA reads as TGTGCCAGCAGTCAGGCCCGGGACACCGGAACCTATGGCTACACCTTC.

This clonotype was recorded many times. This chain uses TRBV6-5 with TRBJ1-1; 9 bases agree with TRBD1. From germline, CDR1 is MNHEY and CDR2 SVGAGI. The CDR3 consists of 15 residues. V lost 2 bases and J lost 4; bases outside the gene matches: 5. Written as DNA, the CDR3 is TGTGCCAGCAGTTACGCGGGACAGGGAGGCACTGAAGCTTTCTTT. Translated: CASSYAGQGGTEAFF.

V is TRBV4-2 and J is TRBJ2-7, with TRBD2 matching 8 bases. The CDR3 totals 16 residues. Unmatched junction bases numbered 10, after V lost 3 bases and J lost 3 bases. Germline V gene sequence: CDR1 LGHNA, CDR2 YNFKEQ. CDR3 loop: CASSQALSGSLYEQYF. CDR3 nucleotide sequence: TGTGCCAGCAGCCAGGCCCTGAGCGGGAGTCTCTACGAGCAGTACTTC.

This clonotype was seen ten or more times. The chain uses TRBV2 and TRBJ1-3, with D tentatively TRBD1 (5 bases). Trimming took off 6 bases at V and 4 bases at J, with 13 bases between the two ends. This CDR3 comprises 14 residues. In germline, CDR1 is SNHLY, CDR2 FYNNEI. CDR3: CASRTDMSGNTIYF. The CDR3 DNA is TGTGCCAGCAGGACGGACATGTCCGGAAACACCATATATTTT.

This clonotype appeared many times. The chain recombines TRBV12-3 or TRBV12-4 with TRBJ2-7; D is possibly TRBD1 (5 bases). Trimming cost V 2 bases and J 5 bases, with 7 bases left between them. The CDR3 consists of 12 residues. The CDR3 DNA reads TGTGCCAGCAGTTTACGACAGAACGAGCAGTACTTC. Encoded protein: CASSLRQNEQYF.

This sequence joins TRBV9 and TRBJ2-7, with 12 nucleotides matching TRBD2. Looked up from germline, CDR1 is SGDLS and CDR2 is YYNGEE. Trimming took 3 bases from V and 3 from J; bases not matched to a gene: 4. This CDR3 is built from 15 residues. CDR3 amino acids: CASSASGLAGYEQYF. For the CDR3, the DNA is TGTGCCAGCAGCGCGTCGGGACTAGCGGGCTACGAGCAGTACTTC.

This sequence joins TRBV5-1 and TRBJ1-1; D gene ambiguous. Trimming cost V 2 bases and J 5 bases, with 13 bases left between them. Per the germline V gene, CDR1 is SGHRS and CDR2 is YFSETQ. The CDR3 runs to 14 residues. CDR3 bases: TGCGCCAGCAGCTTCTTCCCCATACTTACTGAAGCTTTCTTT. It specifies CASSFFPILTEAFF.

Only one count was recorded for this clonotype. The chain employs TRBV15 and TRBJ2-7; TRBD1 agrees at 8 bases. Trimming at V came to 2 bases and at J to 2 bases, leaving 5 bases not matched to a gene. CDR3 length: 15 residues. Germline CDR1 LNHNV, CDR2 YYDKDF (reference sequence). The CDR3 DNA reads as TGTGCCACCAGCAGAACCGGGACAGGCGCCTACGAGCAGTACTTC. The encoded protein is CATSRTGTGAYEQYF.

This clonotype was observed many times. This chain uses TRBV19 with TRBJ2-7, with D maybe TRBD2 (6 bases). V was cut by 10 bases and J by 3 bases, with 31 bases left in between. Germline assignment: CDR1 LNHDA and CDR2 SQIVND (reference sequence). The CDR3 is 18 amino acids. The CDR3 reads CAIGHLRLDQTLNYEQYF. CDR3 bases: TGTGCCATAGGACACCTCAGACTAGACCAGACTCTCAACTACGAGCAGTACTTC.

This clonotype was counted only a few times. The chain couples TRBV6-5 to TRBJ1-1; 8 bases are a match to TRBD1. V dropped 5 bases and J dropped 4; count of bases not matched to a gene: 6. Germline V gene data show CDR1 as MNHEY and CDR2 as SVGAGI. The CDR3 runs to 14 residues. For the CDR3, the DNA is TGTGCCAGCAGTAACACAGGGGGAAGCACTGAAGCTTTCTTT. Its protein is CASSNTGGSTEAFF.

In its sample, this clonotype was seen many times. This sequence joins TRBV10-3 and TRBJ1-6; 7 bases match TRBD1. The CDR3 has 14 amino acids. After removal of 0 bases from V and 9 bases from J, the junction contained 2 bases not matched to a gene. In germline, CDR1 is ENHRY, CDR2 SYGVKD. Here the CDR3 reads CAISESTGISPLHF. DNA for the CDR3: TGTGCCATCAGTGAGTCGACAGGGATTTCACCCCTCCACTTT.

In its sample, this clonotype was seen a few times. The rearrangement links TRBV5-4 to TRBJ2-6; 8 bases line up with TRBD2. After removal of 0 bases from V and 0 bases from J, the junction contained 11 bases not matched to a gene. This CDR3 comprises 20 residues. Germline loops: CDR1 SGHNT, CDR2 YYREEE (reference sequence). The CDR3 DNA is TGTGCCAGCAGCTTGGCCCCACTAGCGGAGGGCGCCTCTGGGGCCAACGTCCTGACTTTC. It is translated as CASSLAPLAEGASGANVLTF. The full variable domain, its missing parts supplied by reference TRBV5-4 and TRBJ2-6, is ETGVTQSPTHLIKTRGQQVTLRCSSQSGHNTVSWYQQALGQGPQFIFQYYREEENGRGNFPPRFSGLQFPNYSSELNVNALELDDSALYLCASSLAPLAEGASGANVLTFGAGSRLTVL.

The chain employs TRBV4-2 and TRBJ2-2; 14 positions match TRBD2. Germline CDR1 is LGHNA and CDR2 is YNFKEQ. The CDR3 sequence is 18 residues long. The ends lost 3 bases at V and 3 bases at J; junction bases unmatched: 6. The CDR3 reads CASSHGLAGGADTGELFF. CDR3 sequence (DNA): TGTGCCAGCAGCCATGGACTAGCGGGAGGTGCGGACACCGGGGAGCTGTTTTTT.